The rows below give T cell receptor beta chains drawn from one sample of a study of cytomegalovirus exposure and HLA in healthy donors. Generated by immunoSEQ multiplex PCR, the TCRdb table keeps only in-frame clones and is missing some. The data contain some 180,000 clones, about 13% of them singletons. Sequencing used PBMCs. The receptors shown here come from a man aged 50 to 59 in good health and CMV-seropositive. CDR3s include the opening cysteine and the closing phenylalanine or tryptophan. D genes are given only for firm matches. The size of a clone is reported for some rows only, either as once, few or many, or as a class for expanded clones.

v_call	clone_size	j_call	d_call	cdr3_nt	cdr3_aa
TRBV6-5	few	TRBJ1-4	-	TGTGCCAGCAGTTATGGGGGGGTTGGTGAAAAACTGTTTTTT	CASSYGGVGEKLFF
TRBV7-2	few	TRBJ2-3	TRBD1	TGTGCCAGCAGCTTTTCAGGGACAGGAGATACGCAGTATTTT	CASSFSGTGDTQYF
TRBV28	few	TRBJ1-5	-	TGTGCCAGCAGTCCGACGACAGGACAGATCGGGTGGCCCCAGCATTTT	CASSPTTGQIGWPQHF
TRBV5-1	few	TRBJ1-1	TRBD1	TGCGCCAGCAAGGCAGACAGGGAGCGGACTGAAGCTTTCTTT	CASKADRERTEAFF
TRBV2	-	TRBJ2-3	TRBD1	TGTGCCAGCAGTGGAAAGGGGGCAAACACAGATACGCAGTATTTT	CASSGKGANTDTQYF
TRBV15	-	TRBJ2-2	-	TGTGCCACCAGCAGAGATGTAATCGCCGGGGAGCTGTTTTTT	CATSRDVIAGELFF
TRBV11-2	few	TRBJ1-5	-	TGTGCCAGCAGCTTATTCGGGGATCAGCCCCAGCATTTT	CASSLFGDQPQHF
TRBV6-6	-	TRBJ1-1	-	TGTGCCAGCAGTTACGGTCGGGACACTGAAGCTTTCTTT	CASSYGRDTEAFF
TRBV29-1	-	TRBJ2-5	-	TGCAGCGCCCCGGACCAAGAGACCCAGTACTTC	CSAPDQETQYF
TRBV29-1	-	TRBJ1-5	-	TGCAGCGTTGCACAGAGACCCAATCAGCCCCAGCATTTT	CSVAQRPNQPQHF
TRBV6-5	-	TRBJ2-1	-	TGTGCCAGCAGTAATGACGGGAAGGCATTCAATGAGCAGTTCTTC	CASSNDGKAFNEQFF
TRBV2	few	TRBJ2-1	-	TGTGCCAGCAGTCGGGTCAACGAGCAGTTCTTC	CASSRVNEQFF
TRBV11-2	-	TRBJ2-3	-	TGTGCCAGCAGCTTAGGAGGGATCCTAGATACGCAGTATTTT	CASSLGGILDTQYF
TRBV7-2	-	TRBJ1-2	-	TGTGCCAGCACGAGGACGGCCGCGGGCTATGGCTACACCTTC	CASTRTAAGYGYTF
TRBV6-5	-	TRBJ1-4	-	TGTGCCAGCAGTTTCGTTGCAACTAATGAAAAACTGTTTTTT	CASSFVATNEKLFF
TRBV2	-	TRBJ1-3	-	TGTGCCAGCGCAGGGTCCTCTGGAAACACCATATATTTT	CASAGSSGNTIYF
TRBV4-3	few	TRBJ2-3	-	TGCGCCAGCAGCCAAGAAGGGAGTGGCAGAACGCAGTATTTT	CASSQEGSGRTQYF
TRBV6-5	few	TRBJ2-7	-	TGTGCCAGCAGTTACACACAGGGTTCTCGGGAGCAGTACTTC	CASSYTQGSREQYF
TRBV9	few	TRBJ2-5	-	TGTGCCAGCAGCGTAGCTACTGGGGCACAAGAGACCCAGTACTTC	CASSVATGAQETQYF
TRBV2	-	TRBJ1-5	-	TGTGCCAGCAGTGGGCCTGGGCCCCAGCATTTT	CASSGPGPQHF
TRBV5-1	few	TRBJ1-1	TRBD1	TGCGCCAGCAGCGAACGGACAGGGGAAATCGTAGCTTTCTTT	CASSERTGEIVAFF
TRBV14	-	TRBJ1-3	-	TGTGCCAGCAGCCAACCAGGGACTGCGCAAAAAAACACCATATATTTT	CASSQPGTAQKNTIYF
TRBV7-9	-	TRBJ1-1	-	TGTGCCAGCAGCTTCACAGCGGTAAACACTGAAGCTTTCTTT	CASSFTAVNTEAFF
TRBV10-3	-	TRBJ2-7	-	TGTGCCATCAGTGAATTGGCGGGGAACTACGAGCAGTACTTC	CAISELAGNYEQYF
TRBV5-1	few	TRBJ1-4	TRBD1	TGCGCCAGCAGCTCCGGGACAGGGGGCGCGGCTAATGAAAAACTGTTTTTT	CASSSGTGGAANEKLFF
TRBV6-5	-	TRBJ1-2	TRBD1	TGTGCCAGCAGTTCGGACAGGGACGACTATGGCTACACCTTC	CASSSDRDDYGYTF
TRBV6-6	-	TRBJ1-5	TRBD1	TGTGCCAGCAGTTACCTTAGGACAGGGGGACAGCCCCAGCATTTT	CASSYLRTGGQPQHF
TRBV25-1	-	TRBJ1-6	-	TGTGCCAGCAGTGAATATGCGGGGGACGCTTCACCCCTCCACTTT	CASSEYAGDASPLHF
TRBV28	-	TRBJ1-5	TRBD1	TGTGCCAGCAGTCGATCGACAGGGGGAGTGTTTGGCAATCAGCCCCAGCATTTT	CASSRSTGGVFGNQPQHF
TRBV5-6	-	TRBJ1-2	-	TGTGCCAGCAGCGGGAGTGGACAGCGGAATCGAGGCTACACCTTC	CASSGSGQRNRGYTF
TRBV27	-	TRBJ2-7	TRBD1	TGTGCCAGCAGTTTGGGACAGGGGGGTTCCTACGAGCAGTACTTC	CASSLGQGGSYEQYF
TRBV25-1	-	TRBJ1-2	-	TGTGCCAGCAGTGGAGGGGACGGACTAATCTATGGCTACACCTTC	CASSGGDGLIYGYTF
TRBV6-6	few	TRBJ2-7	-	TGTGCCAGCAGCCCCCCAAGGAGGGAGAACTCCTACGAGCAGTACTTC	CASSPPRRENSYEQYF
TRBV4-3	-	TRBJ1-2	-	TGCGCCAGCAGCCAAGATTTTGCGGGGGACTATGGCTACACCTTC	CASSQDFAGDYGYTF
TRBV7-2	few	TRBJ1-2	TRBD1	TGTGCCAGCAGCAACTCTAGGACAGGGAGGGTTGGCTACACCTTC	CASSNSRTGRVGYTF
TRBV9	-	TRBJ1-1	-	TGTGCCAGCAGCGCAATGGGTGGGGGGTCCACTGAAGCTTTCTTT	CASSAMGGGSTEAFF
TRBV5-4	few	TRBJ2-5	-	TGTGCCAGCAGCTTTGGGAGGAGGGAGACCCAGTACTTC	CASSFGRRETQYF
TRBV30	few	TRBJ1-2	TRBD1	TGTGCCTGGAGTGTAGGGACAGGGACTGGCTACACCTTC	CAWSVGTGTGYTF
TRBV5-1	few	TRBJ1-1	TRBD1	TGCGCCAGCAGCCTTAGGCCCCAGGGGGGTACTGAAGCTTTCTTT	CASSLRPQGGTEAFF
TRBV18	-	TRBJ2-5	TRBD2	TGTGCCAGCTCACCACCTTTGGGCGGGGGAGAGACCCAGTACTTC	CASSPPLGGGETQYF
TRBV9	-	TRBJ1-6	-	TGTGCCAGCAGCGTAGGTCAGGTTAGATCACCCCTCCACTTT	CASSVGQVRSPLHF
TRBV4-3	few	TRBJ1-4	-	TGCGCCAGCAGCCAAGGCCGCGGGCCAAGTAATGAAAAACTGTTTTTT	CASSQGRGPSNEKLFF
TRBV7-9	-	TRBJ2-5	-	TGTGCCAGCAGCTTTAACCGGGAGACCCAGTACTTC	CASSFNRETQYF
TRBV7-9	-	TRBJ1-2	-	TGTGCCAGCAGCTTCCCCAGAGGAGGGTCTGGCTACACCTTC	CASSFPRGGSGYTF
TRBV6-6	few	TRBJ2-3	-	TGTGCCAGCAGTTACGGGGGGACGACAGATACGCAGTATTTT	CASSYGGTTDTQYF
TRBV7-8	-	TRBJ1-5	-	TGTGCCAGCAGCTTTTCCGGGGGGGGTCAGCCCCAGCATTTT	CASSFSGGGQPQHF
TRBV7-8	few	TRBJ1-1	-	TGTGCCAGCAGCCGAGCACAGGGAAAGGGGAACACTGAAGCTTTCTTT	CASSRAQGKGNTEAFF
TRBV11-3	-	TRBJ2-3	-	TGTGCCAGCAGCTTTTTGGGCGCAGATACGCAGTATTTT	CASSFLGADTQYF
TRBV28	few	TRBJ1-1	TRBD1	TGTGCCAGCAAAGAAGGGGGCGGGGTCACTGAAGCTTTCTTT	CASKEGGGVTEAFF
TRBV5-1	-	TRBJ2-5	TRBD1	TGCGCCAGCAGCTTGGCGGCAGGGGGAGAGACCCAGTACTTC	CASSLAAGGETQYF
TRBV6-1	few	TRBJ1-4	TRBD1	TGTGCCAGCCTACTGGACAGGGGGCGTGAAAAACTGTTTTTT	CASLLDRGREKLFF
TRBV7-3	-	TRBJ1-1	TRBD1	TGTGCCAGCTCGACAGGGTTGAACACTGAAGCTTTCTTT	CASSTGLNTEAFF
TRBV25-1	few	TRBJ1-4	TRBD1	TGTGCCAGCAGTGAATTCACAGGGGGCGACGGAAAACTGTTTTTT	CASSEFTGGDGKLFF
TRBV30	-	TRBJ2-5	-	TGTGCCTGGAGTCGAGGAGGGGAGACCCAGTACTTC	CAWSRGGETQYF
TRBV29-1	few	TRBJ1-1	TRBD1	TGCAGCGTTGAGCAGGGGGACACTGAAGCTTTCTTT	CSVEQGDTEAFF
TRBV28	few	TRBJ1-1	-	TGTGCCAGCAGCCAGAACACTGAAGCTTTCTTT	CASSQNTEAFF